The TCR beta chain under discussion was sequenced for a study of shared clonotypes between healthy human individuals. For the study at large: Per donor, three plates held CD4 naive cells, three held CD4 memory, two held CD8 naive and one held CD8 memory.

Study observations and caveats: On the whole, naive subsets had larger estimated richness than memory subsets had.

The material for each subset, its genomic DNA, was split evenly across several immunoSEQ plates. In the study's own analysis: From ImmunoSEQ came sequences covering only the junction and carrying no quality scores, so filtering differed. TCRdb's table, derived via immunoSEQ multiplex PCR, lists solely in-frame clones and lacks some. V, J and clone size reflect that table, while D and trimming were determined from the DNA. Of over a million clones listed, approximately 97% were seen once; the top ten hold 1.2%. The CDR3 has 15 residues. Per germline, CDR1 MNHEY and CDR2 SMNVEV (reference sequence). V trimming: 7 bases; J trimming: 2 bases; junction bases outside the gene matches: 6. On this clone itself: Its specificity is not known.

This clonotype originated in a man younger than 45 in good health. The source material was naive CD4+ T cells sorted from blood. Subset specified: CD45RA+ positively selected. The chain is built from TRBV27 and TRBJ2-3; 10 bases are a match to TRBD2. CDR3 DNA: TGTGCCAGCAATCTACTAGCGGGGCACACAGATACGCAGTATTTT. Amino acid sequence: CASNLLAGHTDTQYF.